Below are 17 T cell receptor beta chains sequenced from a single sample in a study of CD4 T cells in relation to SARS-CoV-2 and coronaviruses. Their recognized antigens are unknown. Profiled with immunoSEQ multiplex PCR; TCRdb holds only in-frame clones, not every one. The data contain over 15,000 clones, over 70% of them singletons. The unexposed donors gave CD4+ T cells in about 2011-2018, prior to COVID-19. The cells were cultured for less than twelve days before CD4+ T cells were isolated. Sequenced input: CD4+ T cells from PBMCs, cultured in vitro. The origin of the receptors is a human donor in good health.

This chain links TRBV27 with TRBJ1-4, with D maybe TRBD1 (6 bases). Germline V CDR1 and CDR2: MNHEY, SMNVEV (reference sequence). V was pared by 4 bases and J by 11 bases, with 11 bases between. This CDR3 contains 12 residues. The chain's CDR3 is CASSYPGQKLFF. In DNA form, the CDR3 reads TGTGCCAGCAGTTACCCAGGACAGAAACTGTTTTTT.

The J gene is TRBJ2-1, the V gene TRBV14, with D possibly TRBD1 on 5 matching bases. The CDR3 is 16 amino acids. Trimming pared 3 bases from V and 6 bases from J, leaving 18 bases between. Germline V gene lookup returns CDR1 SGHDN and CDR2 FVKESK. This chain's CDR3 is CASSQTLNLRGNEQFF. DNA for the CDR3: TGTGCCAGCAGCCAGACCCTTAATCTTAGGGGCAATGAGCAGTTCTTC. The variable domain in full, completed from reference TRBV14 and TRBJ2-1, reads EAGVTQFPSHSVIEKGQTVTLRCDPISGHDNLYWYRRVMGKEIKFLLHFVKESKQDESGMPNNRFLAERTGGTYSTLKVQPAELEDSGVYFCASSQTLNLRGNEQFFGPGTRLTVL.

The V call is TRBV24-1, the J call TRBJ1-2; D unclear. This CDR3 region has 14 residues. Looked up from germline, CDR1 is KGHDR and CDR2 is SFDVKD. V was pared by 3 bases and J by 4 bases, with 11 bases between. CDR3 in amino acids: CATSDPPGSYGYTF. The CDR3 DNA reads TGTGCCACCAGTGATCCCCCGGGCAGCTATGGCTACACCTTC.

The gene calls are TRBV28 and TRBJ2-2; D may be TRBD1 (6 bases). Trimming pared 5 bases from V and 1 base from J, leaving 11 bases between. This CDR3 comprises 15 residues. Germline V gene data show CDR1 as MDHEN and CDR2 as SYDVKM. The CDR3 spells CASSGRTENTGELFF. For the CDR3, the DNA is TGTGCCAGCAGTGGCCGGACAGAGAACACCGGGGAGCTGTTTTTT.

The chain uses TRBV10-2 and TRBJ1-2; D ambiguous. The germline V gene encodes CDR1 WSHSY and CDR2 SAAADI. Between the trimmed V and J ends, which lost 2 bases and 4 bases, there was a span of 8 bases. This CDR3 has 13 amino acids. The CDR3 bases are TGCGCCAGCAGTGAGGGAGGTGGCTATGGCTACACCTTC. This gives the protein CASSEGGGYGYTF.

The sample holds one count of this clone. This chain links TRBV5-8 with TRBJ2-5; D might be TRBD1 (6 bases). The CDR3 loop spans 15 amino acids. With 6 bases removed from V and 3 bases from J, the gap between germline ends came to 18 bases. The germline gives CDR1 SGHTS, CDR2 YDEGEE. The CDR3 DNA is TGTGCCAGCAACTCCTTCCGACAGGTCAAAGAGACCCAGTACTTC. Residues: CASNSFRQVKETQYF.

The V and J genes are TRBV11-3 and TRBJ2-3; D tentatively fits TRBD1 or TRBD2 (6 bases each). CDR3 size: 15 residues. CDR1 and CDR2 (germline): SGHNT, YENEEA. Trimming shortened V by 4 bases and J by 7 bases, and 18 bases separated the two germline ends. CDR3 sequence: CASSSGGGGRNTQYF. Here the CDR3 DNA reads TGTGCCAGCAGCTCTGGCGGTGGGGGGCGGAATACGCAGTATTTT.

This clone has a handful of counts. The rearrangement uses TRBV10-3 and TRBJ2-1; D is undetermined. This CDR3 contains 12 residues. The V gene lost 7 bases and the J gene lost 9 bases, with 13 bases spanning the gap. Germline-derived CDR1 and CDR2 are ENHRY and SYGVKD. The CDR3 loop reads CAITLRSGEQFF. DNA for the CDR3: TGTGCCATCACCCTGCGGAGTGGTGAGCAGTTCTTC.

CDR3 DNA: TGTGCCAGCAGCTTAGGAGGGGGATTCTCTGGAAACACCATATATTTT. Protein product: CASSLGGGFSGNTIYF. The J gene is TRBJ1-3, the V gene TRBV7-2; D possibly corresponds to TRBD1 (6 bases). Germline V gives CDR1 SGHTA, CDR2 FQGNSA. The CDR3 is 16 amino acids. Trimming stripped 1 base from V and 0 bases from J, with 10 bases between.

This chain joins TRBV9 and TRBJ1-2, with 12 bases lining up with TRBD1. This CDR3 contains 16 residues. V gave up 4 bases and J gave up 3 bases; unmatched junction bases: 7. In germline, CDR1 is SGDLS, CDR2 YYNGEE. CDR3 region: CASSSGTGGADYGYTF. In nucleotides, the CDR3 is TGTGCCAGCAGCTCCGGGACAGGGGGCGCAGACTATGGCTACACCTTC.

In its sample, this clone was seen a few times. This chain joins TRBV20-1 and TRBJ1-5; D may be TRBD1 (6 bases). Trimming left V 3 bases short and J 5 bases short, with 11 bases between. This CDR3 has 13 residues. Germline V gives CDR1 DFQATT, CDR2 SNEGSKA (reference sequence). The CDR3 here is CSASGGQDQPQHF. In nucleotides, the CDR3 is TGCAGTGCTAGTGGGGGGCAGGATCAGCCCCAGCATTTT.

The genes are TRBV28 and TRBJ1-6; D gene unclear. V dropped 7 bases and J dropped 8 bases, with 9 bases sitting between them. Germline V CDR1 and CDR2: MDHEN, SYDVKM. The CDR3 is made up of 12 amino acids. The CDR3 bases are TGTGCCAGCAACGTGGTATATTCACCCCTCCACTTT. Protein sequence: CASNVVYSPLHF. Combining the CDR3 with reference TRBV28 and TRBJ1-6 gives the whole variable domain DVKVTQSSRYLVKRTGEKVFLECVQDMDHENMFWYRQDPGLGLRLIYFSYDVKMKEKGDIPEGYSVSREKKERFSLILESASTNQTSMYLCASNVVYSPLHFGNGTRLTVT.

The rearrangement uses TRBV19 and TRBJ2-1, with D tentatively TRBD2 (6 bases). The CDR3 has 14 residues. V lost 4 bases and J lost 9, with 16 bases in between. CDR1 is LNHDA, CDR2 SQIVND, per germline (reference sequence). The DNA of the CDR3 is TGTGCCAGTAGTAAGGAGGGTGGTTGGGGTGAGCAGTTCTTC. Protein product: CASSKEGGWGEQFF.

This rearrangement joins TRBV12-5 to TRBJ1-1; a weak D match, TRBD1 (5 bases). V was cut by 0 bases and J by 1 base, with 15 bases left in between. Germline V gene sequence: CDR1 LGHNT, CDR2 FRNRAP. The CDR3 is 17 residues long. In nucleotides, the CDR3 is TGTGCTAGTGGTTTGGTCGGACCAGGGCAGGCGAACACTGAAGCTTTCTTT. Residues: CASGLVGPGQANTEAFF.

The V call is TRBV12-3 or TRBV12-4, the J call TRBJ2-5; 8 bases agree with TRBD1. The CDR3 extends over 13 amino acids. V dropped 5 bases and J dropped 7; count of bases not matched to a gene: 6. The CDR3: CASSPGGRATQYF. CDR3 sequence (DNA): TGTGCCAGCAGTCCAGGGGGCCGCGCGACCCAGTACTTC.

The chain couples TRBV21-1 to TRBJ2-3. TRBV21-1 is marked as a pseudogene. There are 14 residues in the CDR3. CDR3 bases: TGTGCCAGCACTGATACCCTCCTCAAGGATACGCAGTATTTT. Translation gives CASTDTLLKDTQYF.

The chain has TRBV6-6 and TRBJ1-3; D remains unclear. The CDR3 has 15 residues. CDR1 is MNHNY, CDR2 SVGAGI, per germline (reference sequence). Trimming cost V 1 base and J 0 bases, with 7 bases left between them. The CDR3 sequence: CASSYFPTSGNTIYF. In DNA, the CDR3 is TGTGCCAGCAGTTACTTTCCGACCTCTGGAAACACCATATATTTT.